These T cell receptor beta chains were read from a single sample in a study of cytomegalovirus exposure and HLA in healthy donors. Clones were sequenced by immunoSEQ multiplex PCR, and TCRdb holds only the in-frame ones, with some missing. The repertoire table contains tens of thousands of clones. Sequenced sample: PBMCs. These receptors were obtained from a human donor in good health. Each CDR3 is given with its conserved first and last residue. A D gene is named only where the DNA matches it firmly.

J	V	D	CDR3	DNA
TRBJ2-3	TRBV30	TRBD1	CAWTKTGTRADTQYF	TGTGCCTGGACCAAGACAGGGACCAGGGCAGATACGCAGTATTTT
TRBJ1-1	TRBV25-1	.	CASSDSTYRVGTEAFF	TGTGCCAGCAGTGATTCGACCTACAGGGTTGGCACTGAAGCTTTCTTT
TRBJ2-5	TRBV9	.	CASSVAGTKETQYF	TGTGCCAGCAGCGTAGCTGGGACAAAGGAGACCCAGTACTTC
TRBJ1-1	TRBV19	TRBD1	CASSTTGVGTYTEAFF	TGTGCCAGTAGTACCACAGGGGTAGGTACTTACACTGAAGCTTTCTTT
TRBJ1-1	TRBV7-3	.	CASSLTQRVTEAFF	TGTGCCAGCAGCTTAACACAACGTGTCACTGAAGCTTTCTTT
TRBJ1-4	TRBV30	.	CAWRPQGPRRNEKLFF	TGTGCCTGGCGCCCACAGGGTCCACGCCGAAATGAAAAACTGTTTTTT
TRBJ2-1	TRBV29-1	TRBD2	CSVELWGGGTDNEQFF	TGCAGCGTTGAGCTGTGGGGCGGGGGGACTGACAATGAGCAGTTCTTC
TRBJ2-7	TRBV9	TRBD2	CASSAHSGGYEQYF	TGTGCCAGCAGCGCCCATAGCGGGGGATACGAGCAGTACTTC
TRBJ2-1	TRBV6-5	.	CASSQAGYNEQFF	TGTGCCAGCAGTCAAGCGGGCTACAATGAGCAGTTCTTC
TRBJ2-3	TRBV7-9	.	CASSLFDMGESTDTQYF	TGTGCCAGCAGCTTATTTGACATGGGAGAAAGCACAGATACGCAGTATTTT
TRBJ2-7	TRBV5-1	TRBD1	CASSSPGTGYEQYF	TGCGCCAGCAGCTCCCCAGGGACAGGGTACGAGCAGTACTTC
TRBJ1-2	TRBV9	.	CASSVDDRNYGYTF	TGTGCCAGCAGCGTAGACGACAGGAACTATGGCTACACCTTC
TRBJ1-2	TRBV6-1	TRBD1	CASSPDRVVGYTF	TGTGCCAGCAGTCCCGACAGGGTTGTCGGCTACACCTTC
TRBJ1-2	TRBV21-1	.	CASSKVQGYGYTF	TGTGCCAGCAGCAAGGTACAGGGTTACGGCTACACCTTC
TRBJ2-3	TRBV6-5	.	CASRPAASDTQYF	TGTGCCAGCAGACCAGCCGCTAGTGATACGCAGTATTTT
TRBJ2-3	TRBV30	TRBD2	CAWRGLAGGGTQYF	TGTGCCTGGCGGGGACTAGCGGGGGGCGGTACGCAGTATTTT
TRBJ1-3	TRBV30	.	CAWGVQGSGNTIYF	TGTGCCTGGGGGGTACAGGGATCTGGAAACACCATATATTTT
TRBJ2-3	TRBV13	.	CASSSEGGPDTQYF	TGTGCCAGCAGCTCAGAGGGAGGCCCGGATACGCAGTATTTT
TRBJ2-5	TRBV7-9	.	CASTPGQAGWETQYF	TGTGCCAGCACCCCTGGGCAGGCCGGTTGGGAGACCCAGTACTTC
TRBJ2-7	TRBV10-3	.	CAISDGQHGSYEQYF	TGTGCCATCAGTGATGGGCAGCACGGCTCCTACGAGCAGTACTTC
TRBJ1-1	TRBV29-1	.	CSVDGDTDTEAFF	TGCAGCGTTGACGGTGACACCGACACTGAAGCTTTCTTT
TRBJ1-1	TRBV7-9	.	CASGREGALNTEAFF	TGTGCCAGCGGTAGGGAGGGCGCTTTGAACACTGAAGCTTTCTTT
TRBJ1-2	TRBV28	TRBD1	CASTTGQAYGYTF	TGTGCCAGCACCACGGGACAGGCCTATGGCTACACCTTC
TRBJ2-2	TRBV13	TRBD2	CASSSLATGELFF	TGTGCCAGCAGCTCACTAGCGACCGGGGAGCTGTTTTTT